This TCR beta chain was found in a study of glioma-infiltrating T cells. With respect to this clonotype: Its antigen is not known. With a much larger clone just one base away, this may be a read error.

Using RNA template, CDR3s of TCR alpha and beta were amplified with iRepertoire arm-PCR. Input was about 85-450 ng of tissue mRNA or PBMC total RNA. One entry per CDR3 protein results from TCRdb running MiXCR on the multiplex PCR reads. The sample yields 100,000 to 150,000 distinct CDR3 sequences, roughly 20% seen once. Broader study findings: CDR3 overlap between tissue and blood was very small. Non-neoplastic patients had below-expected tissue-blood divergence, while all gliomas exceeded expectation.

This receptor was taken from a human donor with low-grade glioma or glioblastoma, undergoing nonglioma brain surgery, or in good health (not recorded which). The sequencing input was glioma tissue, nonneoplastic brain tissue, or PBMCs (not recorded which).

The CDR3 loop reads CASSSDPIGEKPFF. In nucleotides, the CDR3 is TGTGCCAGCAGTTCCGACCCGATCGGGGAAAAACCGTTTTTT. V is TRBV6-1 and J is TRBJ1-4; D gene uncertain. Germline V lookup: CDR1 MNHNS, CDR2 SASEGT. This CDR3 has 14 residues.